This TCR beta chain was captured by sequencing in a study of blood T cell repertoires in COVID-19 (TCRdb year 2020). Concerning the study at large: Collaborator samples came from the United States, Italy and Spain and covered acute and convalescent phases of COVID-19. The material from the prospective study consisted of cDNA or gDNA derived from T cells, B-cell-depleted T cells, or PBMCs. Deeply sampled blood TCRbeta repertoires from subjects exposed to, actively infected with, or recovered from COVID-19 were included in the dataset. A freely available public database, intended as a resource for researchers studying the immune response to SARS-CoV-2, is where the repertoires were released. The samples were drawn from the first 160 participants of the ongoing ImmuneRACE study and from over a thousand subjects provided by 6 global collaborators. Sample metadata almost always included a de-identified subject ID, COVID-19 status, age in years and sex. Where available, HLA class I and class II types were taken from metadata supplied by the sample provider and were not determined by assay-based typing. The study at large found these results: Clinical and demographic metadata were provided uncurated, with the amount varying by source and participant.

Details on this clone: Its antigen has not been determined. No much larger clonotype is one base removed from it; base qualities were not supplied.

Whole blood was collected in K2EDTA tubes by collaborating institutions according to the institutions' own protocols. Collaborator samples were shipped for TCRbeta analysis as frozen whole blood, isolated PBMCs, or DNA extracted from either sample type. V has 3 bases trimmed and J has 8 bases trimmed; junction bases matching no gene number 9. There are 15 amino acids in the CDR3, from cysteine to phenylalanine inclusive. The sequence is cut down to CDR3 DNA, 45 bases in frame from base 1. CDR1 MGHRA and CDR2 YSYEKL were looked up in the germline V gene. The immunoSEQ Assay, a bias-controlled multiplex PCR, was used to amplify TCRbeta CDR3 regions from genomic DNA. In the authors' own workflow: Within the assay, amplification of reference gene primers was used to estimate how many nucleated cells each sample contained. Sequence reads were collapsed and filtered to measure the absolute abundance of every unique TCRbeta CDR3 rearrangement. For each sample, productive Simpson clonality was calculated by taking the square root of Simpson's diversity index across productive rearrangements. TCRdb obtained this table from immuneACCESS and retained in-frame rearrangements with V and J assigned. These tables miss some clones; where compared with another copy, unresolved V genes account for less than half of the shortfall, and the remainder is unexplained. The V and J calls and clone size were taken over from that table, and D and trimming were inferred from the DNA. In this sample the table shows around 130,000 clones, about four fifths of which occur a single time. The ten largest make up over 7% of the sample.

The chain is encoded by TRBV4-1 joined to TRBJ1-4, and TRBD1 matches 7 of the central bases. Sequencing used peripheral blood. This sequence was found in a human donor in a cohort sampled during active COVID-19. CDR3 region: CASSQGTGDTEKLFF. The DNA reads TGCGCCAGCAGCCAGGGCACAGGGGATACAGAAAAACTGTTTTTT.